This T cell receptor (beta chain) is from a study of cytomegalovirus exposure and HLA in healthy donors. This CDR3 is built from 17 residues. V trimming: 4 bases; J trimming: 1 base; junction bases outside the gene matches: 5. Germline values: CDR1 SGHNT, CDR2 YYREEE (reference sequence). PCR employed 60 Vbeta and 13 Jbeta primers. Using immunoSEQ multiplex PCR, the repertoire was profiled, and TCRdb retains in-frame clones only, with some absent. The repertoire holds fewer than 85,000 clones, with roughly 70% as singletons. The TCR sequence derives from a man aged 35 to 55 in good health and CMV-seropositive. Specimen: PBMCs. This chain links TRBV5-4 with TRBJ2-2; 12 bases map to TRBD2. CDR3: CASSEMTSGGNTGELFF. The CDR3 nucleotides read TGTGCCAGCAGCGAAATGACTAGCGGGGGGAACACCGGGGAGCTGTTTTTT. The whole variable domain, remainder taken from reference TRBV5-4 and TRBJ2-2, is ETGVTQSPTHLIKTRGQQVTLRCSSQSGHNTVSWYQQALGQGPQFIFQYYREEENGRGNFPPRFSGLQFPNYSSELNVNALELDDSALYLCASSEMTSGGNTGELFFGEGSRLTVL.